This TCR beta chain was sequenced in a study of cytotoxic CD8 clonotypes in ibrutinib-treated CLL. Study-wide results and caveats: Clonality climbed at ibrutinib response, then dropped toward baseline at progression. Public clonotypes, an uncommon group, contracted or remained stable on treatment.

Trimming took 4 bases from V and 5 from J; bases not matched to a gene: 5. Germline CDR1 reads MDHEN; CDR2 reads SYDVKM. This CDR3 has 14 amino acids. Concerning this clone itself: No antigen is known for it.

Sequencing was performed with immunoSEQ multiplex PCR; in TCRdb, only in-frame clones are kept and a portion is missing. The top ten clones hold roughly an eighth of a sample with more than 150,000 clones, around 70% of them seen once. Sequencing was performed on PBMCs, taken after 24 months of ibrutinib treatment. The gene calls are TRBV28 and TRBJ1-5, with 7 bases fitting TRBD1. The source is a human donor with chronic lymphocytic leukemia. CDR3 in amino acids: CASSSLGQDQPQHF. The CDR3 DNA sequence: TGTGCCAGCAGTTCGCTAGGACAGGATCAGCCCCAGCATTTT.